These T cell receptor beta chains were read from a single sample in a study of T cell responses to AZD1222 COVID-19 vaccine. The table came from immunoSEQ multiplex PCR; TCRdb's copy has only in-frame clones and leaves some out. The sample lists around 250,000 clones; 85% to 95% were seen once. Sequencing used peripheral blood, obtained on day 0 of AZD1222 vaccination. The receptors here all came from an adult in good health. CDR3s include the opening cysteine and the closing phenylalanine or tryptophan. The D gene is left open where the match is weak. The listing skips clone size in some rows; elsewhere it reads once, few, many or a size class.

V	D	size	J	DNA	CDR3
TRBV20-1	NA	NA	TRBJ1-2	TGCAGTGCCAAATATGGCTACACCTTC	CSAKYGYTF
TRBV19	TRBD2	NA	TRBJ2-7	TGTGCCAGTAGTGCCGGACTAGCGGGAGGTCCCTACGAGCAGTACTTC	CASSAGLAGGPYEQYF
TRBV2	NA	NA	TRBJ2-7	TGTGCCAGCAGTGAGGTCGGCGAGCAGTACTTC	CASSEVGEQYF
TRBV6-5	TRBD1	NA	TRBJ1-2	TGTGCCAGCAGACAGGACAGGAGCTATGGCTACACCTTC	CASRQDRSYGYTF
TRBV15	NA	NA	TRBJ2-7	TGTGCCACCAGCACCGTCCCAACTAGCCGCTACGAGCAGTACTTC	CATSTVPTSRYEQYF
TRBV5-4	NA	NA	TRBJ2-1	TGTGCCAGCAGCTTAAGTCTAGCGTCAGTGGTCGACGCTGAGCAGTTCTTC	CASSLSLASVVDAEQFF
TRBV9	NA	NA	TRBJ2-2	TGTGCCAGCAGCCCACGGGACGGGGAGCTGTTTTTT	CASSPRDGELFF
TRBV10-2	TRBD1	NA	TRBJ1-1	TGCGCCAGCAACACCGACAGGGGGCGGTTTAGGAACACTGAAGCTTTCTTT	CASNTDRGRFRNTEAFF
TRBV7-3	NA	NA	TRBJ1-6	TGTGCCAGCAGCCTGGGGACGGTCTATAATTCACCCCTCCACTTT	CASSLGTVYNSPLHF
TRBV11-1	NA	NA	TRBJ1-2	TGTGCCAGCAGTTTGGTCGGAGTAGGTGGCTACACCTTC	CASSLVGVGGYTF
TRBV5-4	TRBD1	NA	TRBJ1-2	TGTGCCAGCAGCTTGCCATCGGACAGGGCATACACCTTC	CASSLPSDRAYTF
TRBV28	TRBD1	NA	TRBJ1-5	TGTGCCAGCACCCAGACAGGGGCGTATAGCAATCAGCCCCAGCATTTT	CASTQTGAYSNQPQHF
TRBV7-2	TRBD2	NA	TRBJ2-5	TGTGCCAGCAGCTTAGGATTAGCGGGAGGACGGGAGACCCAGTACTTC	CASSLGLAGGRETQYF
TRBV11-2	NA	NA	TRBJ2-7	TGTGCCAGCAGCCTGCCCAGGGTATACGAGCAGTACTTC	CASSLPRVYEQYF
TRBV12-3/TRBV12-4	TRBD2	NA	TRBJ2-7	TGTGCCAGCAGTTTTAACGGGGGGGGCGAGCAGTACTTC	CASSFNGGGEQYF
TRBV28	TRBD2	NA	TRBJ2-7	TGTGCCAGCAGTCTTATAGCGGGGGGGCCCAACGAGCAGTACTTC	CASSLIAGGPNEQYF
TRBV4-1	NA	NA	TRBJ2-7	TGCGCCAGCAGCCCCCGGGACTTGGGGGAGCAGTACTTC	CASSPRDLGEQYF
TRBV2	TRBD2	NA	TRBJ2-5	TGTGCCAGCAGTGATTGGCTAGCGGGGGATGAGACCCAGTACTTC	CASSDWLAGDETQYF
TRBV4-1	NA	NA	TRBJ2-2	TGCGCCAGCAGCCGAAGGGATAACACCGGGGAGCTGTTTTTT	CASSRRDNTGELFF
TRBV19	NA	NA	TRBJ1-5	TGTGCCAGTAGTATTCTCGACAGTTATAGCAATCAGCCCCAGCATTTT	CASSILDSYSNQPQHF
TRBV3-1/TRBV3-2	NA	NA	TRBJ1-6	TGTGCCAGCAGCCAAGATGGCGGGGGCGCCCTGAAGTCACCCCTCCACTTT	CASSQDGGGALKSPLHF
TRBV28	NA	NA	TRBJ2-2	TGTGCCAGCAGTTTGCCAGGGATGGCCGGGGAGCTGTTTTTT	CASSLPGMAGELFF
TRBV13	NA	NA	TRBJ2-1	TGTGCCAGCAGGGCCAAGGGGGGGCAGTTCTTC	CASRAKGGQFF
TRBV5-1	TRBD1	NA	TRBJ2-5	TGCGCCAGCAGCAGGACAGGGCAGGGGACCCAGTACTTC	CASSRTGQGTQYF
TRBV4-2	TRBD1	NA	TRBJ2-2	TGTGCCAGCAGCCAAGACGACAGGGGGAACACCGGGGAGCTGTTTTTT	CASSQDDRGNTGELFF
TRBV4-1	NA	NA	TRBJ1-1	TGCGCCAGCAGCCAAGATCCCAGTGCGAACACTGAAGCTTTCTTT	CASSQDPSANTEAFF
TRBV11-2	NA	NA	TRBJ1-1	TGTGCCAGCAGCTTAGGCAGGGGAAACACTGAAGCTTTCTTT	CASSLGRGNTEAFF
TRBV7-9	NA	NA	TRBJ1-2	TGTGCCAGCAGCCCGGGGCTTAACTATGGCTACACCTTC	CASSPGLNYGYTF
TRBV7-8	NA	once	TRBJ2-7	TGTGCCAGCAGCCTGGGACGACCGGTGTCCTACGAGCAGTACTTC	CASSLGRPVSYEQYF
TRBV28	NA	NA	TRBJ2-5	TGTGCCAGCCCTCGGGGGACAGTTGAGACCCAGTACTTC	CASPRGTVETQYF
TRBV10-2	TRBD1	once	TRBJ2-7	TGCGCCAGCAGTGAAATCAGGGGGCACGAGCAGTACTTC	CASSEIRGHEQYF
TRBV4-1	TRBD1	NA	TRBJ1-5	TGCGCCAGCAGCCATACAGGGGGAAACAATCAGCCCCAGCATTTT	CASSHTGGNNQPQHF
TRBV15	NA	NA	TRBJ1-5	TGTGCCACCAGCAGAGACAAGGGCTATAGCAATCAGCCCCAGCATTTT	CATSRDKGYSNQPQHF